These 10 T cell receptor beta chains came from one sample sequenced in a study of spatial heterogeneity in lung cancer. MiXCR, run by TCRdb on the 5' RACE reads, gives a single entry per CDR3 protein. This sample has about 43,000 distinct CDR3 sequences, with approximately 22% found just once. Time point: blood at routine non-recurrence follow-up after resection. Sequencing used PBMCs, obtained at follow-up. These receptors all stem from a female donor with early-stage non-small cell lung cancer.

In this sample, this clonotype turned up a few times. The CDR3 loop is CASSFSWVAGELFF. The CDR3 DNA follows: TGCGCCAGCAGCTTTTCCTGGGTGGCCGGGGAGCTGTTTTTT. This sequence joins TRBV5-1 and TRBJ2-2; D not resolved. V was shortened by 2 bases and J by 6 bases, with 11 bases between the two germline ends. The CDR3 consists of 14 residues. CDR1 SGHRS and CDR2 YFSETQ come from the germline V gene. The full variable domain, with the rest looked up from reference TRBV5-1 and TRBJ2-2, is KAGVTQTPRYLIKTRGQQVTLSCSPISGHRSVSWYQQTPGQGLQFLFEYFSETQRNKGNFPGRFSGRQFSNSRSEMNVSTLELGDSALYLCASSFSWVAGELFFGEGSRLTVL.

The rearrangement links TRBV5-1 to TRBJ2-3, with TRBD2 matching 8 bases. V gave up 2 bases and J gave up 0 bases; unmatched junction bases: 5. The length of the CDR3 is 16 residues. Germline values: CDR1 SGHRS, CDR2 YFSETQ. This CDR3 reads CASSFGASGSTDTQYF. In DNA, the CDR3 is TGCGCCAGCAGCTTTGGAGCTAGCGGGAGCACAGATACGCAGTATTTT. Together with reference TRBV5-1 and TRBJ2-3, the CDR3 gives the full variable domain: KAGVTQTPRYLIKTRGQQVTLSCSPISGHRSVSWYQQTPGQGLQFLFEYFSETQRNKGNFPGRFSGRQFSNSRSEMNVSTLELGDSALYLCASSFGASGSTDTQYFGPGTRLTVL.

Note on this clonotype: A much larger clone lies a single base off, so this may be a read error. The chain couples TRBV11-3 to TRBJ2-1, with D uncertain. Germline V gene lookup returns CDR1 SGHNT and CDR2 YENEEA. The CDR3 runs 13 residues. The CDR3 is CASILPRNNEQFF. The CDR3 bases are TGTGCCAGCATCTTACCTAGAAACAATGAGCAGTTCTTC.

The chain combines TRBV5-1 with TRBJ2-1; 8 bases map to TRBD2. Looked up from germline, CDR1 is SGHRS and CDR2 is YFSETQ. V lost 6 bases and J lost 4; bases outside the gene matches: 6. The CDR3 covers 14 residues. In DNA, the CDR3 is TGCGCCAGCACGGCGGGAGGCCTTTACAATGAGCAGTTCTTC. Protein product: CASTAGGLYNEQFF.

This clonotype was observed a handful of times. The chain couples TRBV7-2 to TRBJ1-6; D gene ambiguous. The CDR3 runs to 13 residues. Germline CDR1 SGHTA, CDR2 FQGNSA. Trimming cost V 2 bases and J 9 bases, with 8 bases left between them. Here the CDR3 reads CASSLTGRSPLHF. DNA for the CDR3: TGTGCCAGCAGCTTAACTGGCCGTTCACCCCTCCACTTT.

This chain joins TRBV7-9 and TRBJ2-1; D is possibly TRBD1 (5 bases). Trimming shortened V by 5 bases and J by 8 bases, and 10 bases separated the two germline ends. The CDR3 loop spans 12 amino acids. CDR1 is SEHNR and CDR2 is FQNEAQ in the germline V gene (reference sequence). In DNA form, the CDR3 reads TGTGCCAGCAGCCCATTAGGGGATGAGCAGTTCTTC. Its protein product is CASSPLGDEQFF.

This clonotype was recorded many times. The CDR3 protein is CASSLGGSYEQYF. The CDR3 bases are TGTGCCAGCAGCTTAGGGGGATCCTACGAGCAGTACTTC. The V call is TRBV11-2, the J call TRBJ2-7; no reliable D call. Germline V CDR1 and CDR2: SGHAT, FQNNGV. CDR3 size: 13 residues. Deletions cut 1 base from V and 1 base from J, with 5 bases between.

This chain connects TRBV7-3 to TRBJ2-5, with a weak D call TRBD2 (6 bases). This CDR3 spans 13 amino acids. The germline V gene has CDR1 SGHTA and CDR2 FQGTGA. V gave up 8 bases and J gave up 5 bases, with 15 bases separating them. CDR3 amino acids: CASASDLGETQYF. CDR3 nucleotide sequence: TGTGCCAGCGCTAGCGACTTGGGGGAGACCCAGTACTTC.

The V and J genes are TRBV18 and TRBJ2-1; no clear D gene. Germline V gene data show CDR1 as KGHSH and CDR2 as LQKENI. V was shortened by 0 bases and J by 4 bases, with 10 bases between the two germline ends. The CDR3 is 15 amino acids. Here the CDR3 DNA reads TGTGCCAGCTCACCACCGGATTCCTTGTACAATGAGCAGTTCTTC. This gives the protein CASSPPDSLYNEQFF.

V is TRBV5-1 and J is TRBJ2-3; the D is unclear. The CDR3 is 15 residues long. Looked up from germline, CDR1 is SGHRS and CDR2 is YFSETQ. V lost 0 bases, J lost 0 bases, and 8 bases lay in between. CDR3 protein: CASSLEAHSTDTQYF. In DNA form, the CDR3 reads TGCGCCAGCAGCTTGGAGGCCCATAGCACAGATACGCAGTATTTT.